Each of the 14 T cell receptor beta chains below was sequenced from the same sample in a study of CD8+ T cells in alopecia areata. Extracted from the samples, RNA was reverse transcribed into cDNA to serve as the sequencing template. Sequencing was performed with immunoSEQ multiplex PCR; in TCRdb, only in-frame clones are kept and a portion is missing. Of about 200,000 clones listed, 50% to 60% are singletons. Sample: CD4+ T cells sorted from blood, taken at week 0. These TCRs come from a human donor with alopecia areata.

This chain joins TRBV7-6 and TRBJ2-3; 11 nucleotides match TRBD2. The CDR3 covers 15 residues. Germline V gene data show CDR1 as SGHVS and CDR2 as FNYEAQ. The V segment lost 5 bases and the J segment 2 bases; nucleotides outside the gene matches: 3. As DNA, the CDR3 is TGTGCCAGCAGCGCGACTAGCGGGAACACAGATACGCAGTATTTT. It specifies CASSATSGNTDTQYF.

V usage is TRBV19 and J usage is TRBJ1-1; 10 bases fit TRBD1. Germline V CDR1 and CDR2: LNHDA, SQIVND (reference sequence). J lost 4 bases, V lost 5 bases, and 4 bases had no gene match. The CDR3 is 14 residues long. CDR3: CASSGQGVLTEAFF. CDR3 bases: TGTGCCAGTAGTGGACAGGGGGTACTCACTGAAGCTTTCTTT.

Relative to its sample, this clone is medium-sized. CDR3 sequence reads: CASSRDPYEQYF. CDR3 nucleotides: TGTGCCAGTAGCCGGGATCCCTACGAGCAGTACTTC. The chain recombines TRBV19 with TRBJ2-7; a weak D match, TRBD2 (5 bases). This CDR3 region has 12 residues. Germline V gives CDR1 LNHDA, CDR2 SQIVND (reference sequence). V lost 6 bases to trimming and J lost 2 bases, with 8 bases between them.

The V gene is TRBV30, the J gene TRBJ2-7; D gene unclear. The CDR3 totals 13 residues. Germline lookup yields CDR1 GTSNPN and CDR2 SVGIG (reference sequence). V lost 3 bases and J 2 bases, leaving 11 bases between the germline ends. CDR3 sequence reads: CAWSPGHTYEQYF. In nucleotides, the CDR3 is TGTGCCTGGAGCCCAGGTCATACCTACGAGCAGTACTTC.

This clone occurred a few times. Here the CDR3 reads CASSLSGTRSAGEQFF. As DNA, the CDR3 is TGCGCCAGCAGCCTTTCCGGGACTAGATCCGCGGGTGAGCAGTTCTTC. The chain has TRBV5-1 and TRBJ2-1, with TRBD2 matching 8 bases. This CDR3 contains 16 residues. Looked up from germline, CDR1 is SGHRS and CDR2 is YFSETQ. Trimming removed 4 bases from V and 9 bases from J; junction bases left unmatched: 15.

This chain uses TRBV9 with TRBJ1-2; D unclear. In germline, CDR1 is SGDLS, CDR2 YYNGEE. The germline V and J ends were trimmed by 4 bases and 6 bases, with 10 bases remaining between them. The CDR3 loop spans 12 amino acids. CDR3 protein: CASSFPFDGYTF. The CDR3 DNA reads as TGTGCCAGCAGCTTCCCTTTCGATGGCTACACCTTC.

This clone has just a few counts. CDR3 nucleotide sequence: TGCAGCGTTGTGGTGGGAGAGACCCAGTACTTC. It encodes CSVVVGETQYF. The chain joins TRBV29-1 to TRBJ2-5; D uncertain. Per the germline V gene, CDR1 is SQVTM and CDR2 is ANQGSEA. The CDR3 totals 11 residues. Between the trimmed V and J ends, which lost 4 bases and 4 bases, there was a span of 7 bases.

V usage is TRBV30 and J usage is TRBJ2-7, with TRBD2 identical over 9 bases. The CDR3 covers 12 residues. The V gene's germline CDR1 is GTSNPN and CDR2 SVGIG (reference sequence). The ends lost 6 bases at V and 1 base at J; junction bases unmatched: 1. CDR3 sequence: CACSGSSYEQYF. CDR3 bases: TGTGCCTGTAGCGGGAGTTCCTACGAGCAGTACTTC.

The chain carries TRBV4-1 and TRBJ1-2; a possible D gene is TRBD1 (5 bases). V lost 4 bases and J lost 5, with 14 bases in between. This CDR3 comprises 14 residues. Per germline, CDR1 MGHRA and CDR2 YSYEKL. CDR3 nucleotides: TGCGCCAGCAGCCTCCCCGGGACCTCATATGGCTACACCTTC. Residues: CASSLPGTSYGYTF.

This clone was seen just once. Written as DNA, the CDR3 is TGTGCCTGGAGCCGGGATTATGGCTACACCTTC. Translation: CAWSRDYGYTF. The chain joins TRBV30 to TRBJ1-2; D is unresolved. This CDR3 comprises 11 residues. CDR1 and CDR2 from the germline V gene are GTSNPN and SVGIG (reference sequence). The V end lost 3 bases, the J end lost 5 bases, and 7 bases lay between the germline ends.

This rearrangement joins TRBV10-3 to TRBJ2-5; maybe TRBD2 (7 bases). In germline, CDR1 is ENHRY, CDR2 SYGVKD. Deletions cut 8 bases from V and 4 bases from J, with 17 bases between. CDR3 length: 14 residues. The CDR3 DNA reads TGTGCCATCTGGGCGGGGGCTCGGGGAGAGACCCAGTACTTC. Encoded protein: CAIWAGARGETQYF.

The CDR3, as DNA: TGTGCCAGCAGCCAGCAGGCAGGGGACTACGAGCAGTACTTC. This gives the protein CASSQQAGDYEQYF. This chain joins TRBV4-2 and TRBJ2-7; perhaps TRBD1 as D (6 bases). CDR1 LGHNA and CDR2 YNFKEQ come from the germline V gene. The V end lost 3 bases, the J end lost 3 bases, and 12 bases lay between the germline ends. The CDR3 is 14 residues long.

This clone came up once. The chain employs TRBV30 and TRBJ1-2; possible D gene TRBD1, 5 bases. Germline loops: CDR1 GTSNPN, CDR2 SVGIG (reference sequence). Trimming took off 8 bases at V and 2 bases at J, with 21 bases between the two ends. CDR3 length: 15 amino acids. In DNA, the CDR3 is TGTGCCGGGGGAGGAATATCAGCTATCAACTATGGCTACACCTTC. It specifies CAGGGISAINYGYTF.

This clone was observed once. The chain joins TRBV25-1 to TRBJ2-1; 10 bases agree with TRBD2. V lost 2 bases, J lost 2 bases, and 6 bases stayed unmatched. The germline V gene has CDR1 MGHDK and CDR2 SYGVNS. This CDR3 comprises 17 residues. This chain's CDR3 is CASSEPYLAGAYNEQFF. DNA for the CDR3: TGTGCCAGCAGTGAACCCTATCTAGCGGGGGCCTACAATGAGCAGTTCTTC. The variable domain in full, completed from reference TRBV25-1 and TRBJ2-1, reads EADIYQTPRYLVIGTGKKITLECSQTMGHDKMYWYQQDPGMELHLIHYSYGVNSTEKGDLSSESTVSRIRTEHFPLTLESARPSHTSQYLCASSEPYLAGAYNEQFFGPGTRLTVL.